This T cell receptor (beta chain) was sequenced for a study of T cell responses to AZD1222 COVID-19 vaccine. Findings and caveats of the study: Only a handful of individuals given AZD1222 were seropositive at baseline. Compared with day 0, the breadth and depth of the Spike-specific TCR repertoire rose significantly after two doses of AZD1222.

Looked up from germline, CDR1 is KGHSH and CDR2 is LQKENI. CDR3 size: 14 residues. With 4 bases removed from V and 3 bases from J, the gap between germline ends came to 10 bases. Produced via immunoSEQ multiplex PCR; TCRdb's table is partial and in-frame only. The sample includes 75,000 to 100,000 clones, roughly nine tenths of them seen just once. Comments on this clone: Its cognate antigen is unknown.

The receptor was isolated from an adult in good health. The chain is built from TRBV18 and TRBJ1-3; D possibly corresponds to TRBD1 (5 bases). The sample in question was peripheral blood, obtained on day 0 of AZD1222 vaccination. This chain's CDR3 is CASSLKGFGNTIYF. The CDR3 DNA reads TGTGCCAGCTCACTTAAGGGGTTTGGAAACACCATATATTTT.